The 32 T cell receptor beta chains reported below all come from one sample, sequenced in a study of blood T cell repertoires in COVID-19. Only in-frame clones appear in the TCRdb table, and some are missing; sequencing was by immunoSEQ multiplex PCR. The sample yields about 380,000 clones, around nine tenths seen once. Sequencing was carried out using PBMCs or T cells enriched from blood (not recorded which). All receptors derive from a young woman who had recovered from COVID-19.

This clone has just a few counts. The CDR3 DNA reads as TGCGCCAGCAGCCCCGGGACAGGAGGTGAAAAACTGTTTTTT. It codes for CASSPGTGGEKLFF. The genes are TRBV5-1 and TRBJ1-4; the match to TRBD1 covers 8 bases. The germline V gene encodes CDR1 SGHRS and CDR2 YFSETQ. This CDR3 is 14 amino acids long. J gave up 7 bases and V 4 bases, and 6 bases lay outside the gene matches.

The genes are TRBV2 and TRBJ1-2; 9 bases fit TRBD1. Germline CDR1 and CDR2: SNHLY and FYNNEI. The CDR3 runs to 14 residues. V lost 5 bases and J lost 6; bases outside the gene matches: 7. The CDR3 nucleotides are TGTGCCAGCAGTTTAAAACAGGGGGCAAATGGCTACACCTTC. It translates to CASSLKQGANGYTF.

The V gene is TRBV7-6, the J gene TRBJ2-1; TRBD2 aligns across 8 bases. The V gene's germline CDR1 is SGHVS and CDR2 FNYEAQ. With 1 base clipped from V and 1 base from J, the junction kept 12 bases outside the gene matches. The length of the CDR3 is 19 residues. This CDR3 reads CASSLGLRGELISYNEQFF. The CDR3 DNA follows: TGTGCCAGCAGCTTAGGCTTGCGGGGGGAACTTATTTCCTACAATGAGCAGTTCTTC.

V is TRBV3-1 (or the pseudogene TRBV3-2) and J is TRBJ1-1; the D is unclear. The CDR3 sequence is 17 residues long. Trimming cost V 0 bases and J 3 bases, with 17 bases left between them. Per germline, CDR1 LGHDT and CDR2 YNNKEL (reference sequence). In DNA form, the CDR3 reads TGTGCCAGCAGCCAAGAAGTGTTAGTCGGTCTGGACACTGAAGCTTTCTTT. This translates into CASSQEVLVGLDTEAFF.

In this sample, this clone turned up a few times. This chain connects TRBV6-5 to TRBJ1-3; D gene unclear. The germline V and J ends were trimmed by 4 bases and 0 bases, with 7 bases remaining between them. Germline lookup yields CDR1 MNHEY and CDR2 SVGAGI. The CDR3 sequence is 14 residues long. CDR3: CASSFPGSGNTIYF. The DNA of the CDR3 is TGTGCCAGCAGTTTCCCCGGCTCTGGAAACACCATATATTTT.

The V call is TRBV5-4, the J call TRBJ1-5, with D possibly TRBD1 on 5 matching bases. CDR3 size: 14 residues. Germline lookup yields CDR1 SGHNT and CDR2 YYREEE (reference sequence). Trimming took 4 bases from V and 5 from J, leaving 13 bases between them. The CDR3 sequence is CASSPGLEDQPQHF. The CDR3 region has the DNA TGTGCCAGCAGCCCGGGACTAGAAGATCAGCCCCAGCATTTT.

The chain joins TRBV5-1 to TRBJ2-7, with a weak D call TRBD1 (5 bases). Trimming stripped 5 bases from V and 0 bases from J, with 21 bases between. Germline loops: CDR1 SGHRS, CDR2 YFSETQ. The CDR3 contains 17 residues. CDR3 bases: TGCGCCAGCAGATTTTGGCCTCGACAGCTCAGCTCCTACGAGCAGTACTTC. Translated: CASRFWPRQLSSYEQYF.

The rearrangement uses TRBV27 and TRBJ1-1, with D perhaps TRBD1 (5 bases). The V gene lost 3 bases and the J gene lost 4 bases, with 9 bases spanning the gap. The CDR3 contains 13 residues. The germline V gene has CDR1 MNHEY and CDR2 SMNVEV (reference sequence). In nucleotides, the CDR3 is TGTGCCAGCAGTTTCGGGGGGAGCACTGAAGCTTTCTTT. This sequence encodes CASSFGGSTEAFF.

This chain connects TRBV6-5 to TRBJ2-7; TRBD1 matches at 7 bases. The germline V gene has CDR1 MNHEY and CDR2 SVGAGI. Germline trimming cut 8 bases from V and 6 bases from J; bases unmatched to any gene: 4. The CDR3 is made up of 11 amino acids. CDR3 amino acids: CASSSGGEQYF. CDR3 nucleotides: TGTGCCAGCTCCTCAGGGGGCGAGCAGTACTTC.

V and J are TRBV19 and TRBJ1-4, with D perhaps TRBD1 (6 bases). Germline CDR1 is LNHDA and CDR2 is SQIVND (reference sequence). V lost 4 bases, J lost 8 bases, and 11 bases lay in between. This CDR3 spans 13 amino acids. The CDR3 DNA reads TGTGCCAGTAGTACAGGGGCAGGGGAAAAACTGTTTTTT. It yields the protein CASSTGAGEKLFF. Looking up the rest from reference TRBV19 and TRBJ1-4 gives the full variable domain: DGGITQSPKYLFRKEGQNVTLSCEQNLNHDAMYWYRQDPGQGLRLIYYSQIVNDFQKGDIAEGYSVSREKKESFPLTVTSAQKNPTAFYLCASSTGAGEKLFFGSGTQLSVL.

This rearrangement joins TRBV7-3 to TRBJ2-1; 9 nucleotides match TRBD2. The CDR3 consists of 15 residues. J was trimmed by 8 bases and V by 5 bases; bases with no gene match: 10. Germline V gene sequence: CDR1 SGHTA, CDR2 FQGTGA. The CDR3 loop is CASSALSGGRDEQFF. The CDR3 DNA sequence: TGTGCCAGCAGCGCCCTTAGCGGGGGCAGGGATGAGCAGTTCTTC.

Here the CDR3 DNA reads TGCGCCAGCAGTGAGTCCCCCGGGGGGGGTGGCTACACCTTC. This codes for CASSESPGGGGYTF. The V and J genes are TRBV10-1 and TRBJ1-2, with TRBD1 as a possible D gene (5 bases). The germline CDR1 and CDR2 sequences are WNHNN and SYGVQD (reference sequence). V was trimmed by 0 bases and J by 7 bases, leaving 12 bases between them. CDR3 length equals 14 residues.

V usage is TRBV5-1 and J usage is TRBJ2-7, with TRBD1 as a possible D gene (6 bases). CDR1 and CDR2 from the germline V gene are SGHRS and YFSETQ. V was trimmed by 4 bases and J by 5 bases, leaving 19 bases between them. CDR3 length: 15 residues. CDR3 loop: CASSPLQGPPDEQYF. The CDR3 nucleotides read TGCGCCAGCAGCCCCCTCCAGGGGCCCCCAGACGAGCAGTACTTC.

The V call is TRBV2, the J call TRBJ2-7, with 7 bases fitting TRBD1. The CDR3 sequence is 17 residues long. Trimming removed 5 bases from V and 2 bases from J; junction bases left unmatched: 15. Looked up from germline, CDR1 is SNHLY and CDR2 is FYNNEI. The CDR3: CASSFTLLWTGTYEQYF. CDR3 sequence (DNA): TGTGCCAGCAGTTTTACTCTACTTTGGACAGGCACCTACGAGCAGTACTTC.

J is TRBJ1-5 and V is TRBV27, with 7 bases matching TRBD1. V lost 6 bases to trimming and J lost 2 bases; unmatched junction nucleotides: 1. CDR1 and CDR2 from the germline V gene are MNHEY and SMNVEV (reference sequence). This CDR3 has 13 amino acids. The CDR3 nucleotides read TGTGCCAGCAGCACAGGGGGCAATCAGCCCCAGCATTTT. This sequence encodes CASSTGGNQPQHF.

V gene TRBV9 combines with J gene TRBJ2-3; D not resolved. Trimming took 4 bases from V and 1 from J, leaving 7 bases between them. Germline V CDR1 and CDR2: SGDLS, YYNGEE. CDR3 size: 13 residues. CDR3 amino acids: CASSQAGTDTQYF. The CDR3 DNA is TGTGCCAGCAGCCAGGCCGGCACAGATACGCAGTATTTT. Complete variable domain (other parts from reference TRBV9 and TRBJ2-3): DSGVTQTPKHLITATGQRVTLRCSPRSGDLSVYWYQQSLDQGLQFLIQYYNGEERAKGNILERFSAQQFPDLHSELNLSSLELGDSALYFCASSQAGTDTQYFGPGTRLTVL.

This chain connects TRBV2 to TRBJ2-5; TRBD2 agrees at 13 bases. Germline assignment: CDR1 SNHLY and CDR2 FYNNEI. The CDR3 loop spans 14 amino acids. Losses at the gene ends were 5 bases for V and 4 bases for J; bases not matched to a gene: 1. The CDR3 reads CASSTSGGAETQYF. The DNA for the CDR3 is TGTGCCAGCAGTACTAGCGGGGGGGCAGAGACCCAGTACTTC. Supplemented by reference TRBV2 and TRBJ2-5, the full variable domain reads EPEVTQTPSHQVTQMGQEVILRCVPISNHLYFYWYRQILGQKVEFLVSFYNNEISEKSEIFDDQFSVERPDGSNFTLKIRSTKLEDSAMYFCASSTSGGAETQYFGPGTRLLVL.

The chain combines TRBV15 with TRBJ1-6; D is perhaps TRBD1 (6 bases). CDR1 and CDR2 (germline): LNHNV, YYDKDF (reference sequence). The CDR3 is 15 residues long. Trimming removed 4 bases at V and 5 bases at J, with 12 bases between. DNA of the CDR3: TGTGCCACCAGCATCAGGGCAGGGGATAATTCACCCCTCCACTTT. This translates into CATSIRAGDNSPLHF.

The J gene is TRBJ1-3, the V gene TRBV9; D uncertain. Germline assignment: CDR1 SGDLS and CDR2 YYNGEE. V lost 0 bases and J 0 bases, leaving 10 bases between the germline ends. This CDR3 has 16 amino acids. CDR3 amino acids: CASSVGVRSSGNTIYF. The CDR3 nucleotides are TGTGCCAGCAGCGTAGGGGTCAGGTCCTCTGGAAACACCATATATTTT.

CDR3 DNA: TGTGCCAGCAGCTTACCCCTTTCGGGGTTCCCCGACACTGAAGCTTTCTTT. This sequence encodes CASSLPLSGFPDTEAFF. The rearrangement joins TRBV7-2 to TRBJ1-1, with D uncertain. This CDR3 is 17 amino acids long. CDR1 and CDR2 (germline): SGHTA, FQGNSA. The ends were cut back, 2 bases at V and 3 bases at J, with 19 bases in the middle.

The chain joins TRBV19 to TRBJ2-1; no reliable D call. The CDR3 has 15 amino acids. Trimming stripped 5 bases from V and 0 bases from J, with 11 bases between. CDR1 LNHDA and CDR2 SQIVND come from the germline V gene (reference sequence). CDR3 protein: CASSHYLSSYNEQFF. The CDR3 region has the DNA TGTGCCAGTAGTCATTACCTGAGCTCCTACAATGAGCAGTTCTTC. Filled out from reference TRBV19 and TRBJ2-1, the complete variable domain reads DGGITQSPKYLFRKEGQNVTLSCEQNLNHDAMYWYRQDPGQGLRLIYYSQIVNDFQKGDIAEGYSVSREKKESFPLTVTSAQKNPTAFYLCASSHYLSSYNEQFFGPGTRLTVL.

This sequence joins TRBV19 and TRBJ1-2; the match to TRBD1 covers 7 bases. Per the germline V gene, CDR1 is LNHDA and CDR2 is SQIVND (reference sequence). The CDR3 has 14 amino acids. V trimming: 5 bases; J trimming: 3 bases; junction bases outside the gene matches: 6. The CDR3 spells CASSLRDSDYGYTF. The CDR3 DNA is TGTGCCAGTAGTCTACGGGACAGCGACTATGGCTACACCTTC.

In this sample, this clone turned up a few times. V usage is TRBV28 and J usage is TRBJ1-3, with D tentatively TRBD1 (5 bases). Germline V lookup: CDR1 MDHEN, CDR2 SYDVKM. The ends were cut back, 5 bases at V and 0 bases at J, with 11 bases in the middle. This CDR3 region has 15 residues. The CDR3 nucleotides are TGTGCCAGCAGTCTAACAGGAAACTCTGGAAACACCATATATTTT. The encoded protein is CASSLTGNSGNTIYF.

This CDR3 reads CASSSIRGTIYF. The CDR3 DNA reads TGTGCCAGCAGTTCCATCAGGGGCACCATATATTTT. This chain links TRBV27 with TRBJ1-3, with a weak D call TRBD1 (6 bases). Germline CDR1 reads MNHEY; CDR2 reads SMNVEV (reference sequence). The V and J ends lost 4 bases and 9 bases respectively, with 10 bases between them. The CDR3 is 12 amino acids.

CDR3 nucleotides: TGCAGTGCTAGTTGGCAGGGGTCGCGAGAGCAGTACTTC. As protein: CSASWQGSREQYF. V gene TRBV20-1 combines with J gene TRBJ2-7, with TRBD1 as a possible D gene (6 bases). The CDR3 is 13 amino acids. V dropped 3 bases and J dropped 7 bases, with 16 bases sitting between them. Germline V gene sequence: CDR1 DFQATT, CDR2 SNEGSKA (reference sequence).

The chain is built from TRBV7-9 and TRBJ2-7, with 9 bases that match TRBD1. Germline V gene lookup returns CDR1 SEHNR and CDR2 FQNEAQ (reference sequence). V lost 5 bases, J lost 1 base, and 9 bases stayed unmatched. This CDR3 region has 16 residues. The CDR3 nucleotides are TGTGCCAGCAGCCCTCGCCCGGGACAGGGTTCCTACGAGCAGTACTTC. Translated: CASSPRPGQGSYEQYF.

This chain connects TRBV9 to TRBJ2-3; possible D gene TRBD2, 6 bases. Trimming cost V 0 bases and J 4 bases, with 12 bases left between them. CDR3 size: 15 residues. From germline, CDR1 is SGDLS and CDR2 YYNGEE. In DNA form, the CDR3 reads TGTGCCAGCAGCGTAGTTGATAGGAGGGCAGATACGCAGTATTTT. It translates to CASSVVDRRADTQYF.

The chain joins TRBV25-1 to TRBJ1-3, with 9 bases aligning to TRBD1. In germline, CDR1 is MGHDK, CDR2 SYGVNS. The V gene end was trimmed by 8 bases and the J gene end by 8 bases; junction bases not matched to a gene: 13. The CDR3 length is 15 residues. Here the CDR3 DNA reads TGTGCCAGCCCGAACAGGGGGCGATTTCGGGACACCATATATTTT. Protein: CASPNRGRFRDTIYF. Full variable domain (remainder filled in from reference TRBV25-1 and TRBJ1-3): EADIYQTPRYLVIGTGKKITLECSQTMGHDKMYWYQQDPGMELHLIHYSYGVNSTEKGDLSSESTVSRIRTEHFPLTLESARPSHTSQYLCASPNRGRFRDTIYFGEGSWLTVV.

This chain connects TRBV5-1 to TRBJ1-4; D gene uncertain. Between the trimmed V and J ends, which lost 0 bases and 5 bases, there was a span of 11 bases. Germline assignment: CDR1 SGHRS and CDR2 YFSETQ. The CDR3 spans 15 residues. CDR3 nucleotide sequence: TGCGCCAGCAGCTTGGGGTGGCAGGAAAATGAAAAACTGTTTTTT. Translating gives CASSLGWQENEKLFF.

The gene calls are TRBV10-3 and TRBJ1-5; maybe TRBD1 (6 bases). This CDR3 contains 15 residues. Germline CDR1 is ENHRY and CDR2 is SYGVKD. V was clipped by 6 bases and J by 3 bases, with 15 bases between them. This chain's CDR3 is CAISGGDISNQPQHF. The CDR3 coding sequence is TGTGCCATCAGCGGGGGGGACATTTCCAATCAGCCCCAGCATTTT.

V usage is TRBV27 and J usage is TRBJ1-6; D unresolved. V gave up 2 bases and J gave up 0 bases, with 5 bases separating them. Germline lookup yields CDR1 MNHEY and CDR2 SMNVEV (reference sequence). This CDR3 has 15 amino acids. The CDR3 reads CASSLVHSYNSPLHF. The CDR3 nucleotides read TGTGCCAGCAGTTTAGTCCACTCCTATAATTCACCCCTCCACTTT.

The chain carries TRBV4-1 and TRBJ1-3; D not resolved. Germline values: CDR1 MGHRA, CDR2 YSYEKL. This CDR3 comprises 14 residues. V was trimmed by 7 bases and J by 4 bases, leaving 14 bases between them. The CDR3 loop reads CASTPDISGNTIYF. In DNA form, the CDR3 reads TGCGCCAGCACCCCTGACATCTCCGGAAACACCATATATTTT.